Ten or more counts support the clone carrying this T cell receptor (beta chain). Its cognate antigen is unknown. This CDR3 has 16 residues. The germline V gene has CDR1 MNHNS and CDR2 SASEGT. Trimming cost V 6 bases and J 4 bases, with 18 bases left between them. These data come from a study of T cells in Graves' hyperthyroidism and ophthalmopathy. The CDR3 regions of TCR beta were amplified from RNA transcripts. Primed by the HTBI set, a first-round RT-PCR was run on the TCR CDR3. TCRdb recomputed calls from the multiplex PCR reads with MiXCR, one row per CDR3 protein. The sample includes a few hundred thousand distinct CDR3 sequences, less than 20% of them seen just once. Overall study findings and caveats: Ophthalmopathy could be told apart from stable hyperthyroidism with a 13 V-J model.

This TCR came from a woman aged 40 to 50 with Graves' ophthalmopathy. The gene calls are TRBV6-1 and TRBJ2-2; weak D call: TRBD2 (5 bases). What was sequenced was blood. CDR3 DNA: TGTGCCAGCAGCCGAAGGGTAGAAGCGGCCACCGGGGAGCTGTTTTTT. It specifies CASSRRVEAATGELFF.